This TCR beta chain originates from a study of patients and donors after allogeneic stem cell transplantation. Using its own MiXCR run on the RT-PCR reads, TCRdb lists one record per CDR3 protein. This table holds around 70,000 distinct CDR3 sequences, about 26% found once. Per germline, CDR1 SEHNR and CDR2 FQNEAQ (reference sequence). The ends were cut back, 4 bases at V and 3 bases at J, with 7 bases in the middle. This CDR3 contains 12 residues. This clonotype originated in a human donor who was either an allogeneic HSCT recipient or a stem cell or donor lymphocyte infusion donor (not recorded which). It is not recorded whose cells these are; they may come from a transplant donor. The material sequenced was blood, either unsorted or a sorted T cell fraction (not recorded which). J is TRBJ2-7 and V is TRBV7-9; D uncertain. The CDR3 DNA sequence: TGTGCCAGCAGCTCGTTAAGCTACGAGCAGTACTTC. Its translation: CASSSLSYEQYF.